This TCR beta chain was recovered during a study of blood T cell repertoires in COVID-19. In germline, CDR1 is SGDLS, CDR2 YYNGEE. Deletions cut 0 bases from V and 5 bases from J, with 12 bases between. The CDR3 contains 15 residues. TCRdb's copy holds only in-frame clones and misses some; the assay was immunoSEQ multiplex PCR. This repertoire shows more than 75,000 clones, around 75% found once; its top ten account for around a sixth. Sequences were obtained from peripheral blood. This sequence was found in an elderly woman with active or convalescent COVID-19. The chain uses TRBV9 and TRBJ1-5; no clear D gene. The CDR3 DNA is TGTGCCAGCAGCGTAGGCACCCGGGAAGATCAGCCCCAGCATTTT. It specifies CASSVGTREDQPQHF.